The 9 T cell receptor beta chains given below trace back to one sample, sequenced in a study of identical twins. TCRdb re-called the 5' RACE reads through MiXCR, storing one row per CDR3 protein. The sample has roughly 250,000 distinct CDR3 sequences; over 13% are singletons. The material sequenced was memory (CD45RO+) T cells sorted from blood. All receptors come from a woman between 18 and 29 years old in good health.

This clonotype was detected only a few times. The chain joins TRBV27 to TRBJ2-3; D unclear. The CDR3 is made up of 13 amino acids. Per the germline V gene, CDR1 is MNHEY and CDR2 is SMNVEV (reference sequence). Trimming left V 3 bases short and J 5 bases short, with 9 bases between. CDR3 DNA: TGTGCCAGCAGTTTTAATACTAAAGATACGCAGTATTTT. Translating it yields CASSFNTKDTQYF.

This clonotype has a handful of counts. The chain joins TRBV7-2 to TRBJ1-6, with 10 bases fitting TRBD1. Germline trimming cut 3 bases from V and 2 bases from J; bases unmatched to any gene: 1. In germline, CDR1 is SGHTA, CDR2 FQGNSA. This CDR3 contains 16 residues. The CDR3 DNA sequence: TGTGCCAGCAGCTTCGGACAGGGGGCCTATAATTCACCCCTCCACTTT. It encodes CASSFGQGAYNSPLHF.

This clonotype was observed a handful of times. V usage is TRBV6-2 or TRBV6-3 and J usage is TRBJ2-2, with D possibly matching TRBD1 (8 bases). The V gene's germline CDR1 is MNHEY and CDR2 SVGEGT. The CDR3 runs to 14 residues. V lost 6 bases to trimming and J lost 6 bases, with 14 bases between them. The CDR3 here is CASRRTGRAGELFF. DNA of the CDR3: TGTGCCAGCAGAAGGACAGGGAGGGCCGGGGAGCTGTTTTTT.

This chain joins TRBV20-1 and TRBJ1-2, with unresolved D. Germline-derived CDR1 and CDR2 are DFQATT and SNEGSKA (reference sequence). Trimming shortened V by 5 bases and J by 8 bases, and 9 bases separated the two germline ends. The CDR3 has 10 amino acids. The CDR3 DNA reads TGCAGTGCTGGCAGTGGAGGCTACACCTTC. It codes for CSAGSGGYTF.

The chain joins TRBV5-6 to TRBJ2-5; tentatively, D is TRBD1 (5 bases). Trimming took 2 bases from V and 1 from J, leaving 12 bases between them. The CDR3 has 15 amino acids. The germline V gene has CDR1 SGHDT and CDR2 YYEEEE. CDR3 in DNA: TGTGCCAGCAGCTTTAGGGCAGGGCGCCAAGAGACCCAGTACTTC. Encoded protein: CASSFRAGRQETQYF.

In its sample, this clonotype was seen many times. The chain uses TRBV11-2 and TRBJ2-3; D is possibly TRBD2 (6 bases). Trimming cost V 5 bases and J 0 bases, with 21 bases left between them. The CDR3 has 18 residues. CDR1 and CDR2 (germline): SGHAT, FQNNGV. CDR3 region: CASSRRVAGFTSTDTQYF. In DNA form, the CDR3 reads TGTGCCAGCAGCCGGCGGGTGGCGGGATTCACTAGCACAGATACGCAGTATTTT.

The rearrangement uses TRBV7-2 and TRBJ2-3; 10 positions match TRBD2. The CDR3 runs to 17 residues. Germline V lookup: CDR1 SGHTA, CDR2 FQGNSA. The junction had 14 bases not matched to a gene; V was cut back by 5 bases and J by 6 bases. The CDR3 nucleotides read TGTGCCAGCAGCCCCGACCGCCTAGCGGGAGCATCTGATACGCAGTATTTT. Its protein is CASSPDRLAGASDTQYF.

The chain couples TRBV3-1 to TRBJ1-2, with D perhaps TRBD1 (6 bases). Deletions cut 4 bases from V and 6 bases from J, with 12 bases between. Germline lookup yields CDR1 LGHDT and CDR2 YNNKEL (reference sequence). This CDR3 contains 13 residues. This chain's CDR3 is CASSRGRGHGYTF. CDR3 coding DNA: TGTGCCAGCAGCCGGGGCAGGGGTCATGGCTACACCTTC.

The rearrangement joins TRBV12-3 or TRBV12-4 to TRBJ1-5, with 11 bases aligning to TRBD1. V shed 8 bases, J shed 7 bases, and the junction held 4 bases outside the gene matches. This CDR3 has 13 residues. In nucleotides, the CDR3 is TGTGCCAGCCACCGGGACAGGGGGCAGCCCCAGCATTTT. The encoded protein is CASHRDRGQPQHF.